The sequence of this T cell receptor (beta chain) was determined in a study of untreated major depressive disorder. The method was immunoSEQ multiplex PCR; TCRdb's version includes in-frame clones alone and lacks a portion of them. This sample has more than 20,000 clones, with approximately 95% found just once. The donors were all European-descended. Controls lacked current or lifetime mood disorder and scored 5 or less on depressive symptoms. CD4+ T cell purity was typically 85% to 95%. Details on this clone: The antigen is unknown.

Per the germline V gene, CDR1 is SGHRS and CDR2 is YFSETQ. The CDR3 runs to 15 residues. The J segment lost 4 bases and the V segment lost 0 bases, leaving 4 bases of the junction unmatched. Overall study findings and caveats: Depressed patients' CD4+ T cells carried increased TRBV05-01 (Vbeta 5.1) usage versus control CD4+ T cells.

The gene calls are TRBV5-1 and TRBJ2-7; 10 bases agree with TRBD2. Sequenced material: CD4+ T cells from PBMCs. The clonotype comes from a man aged 25 to 40 in good health. CDR3 sequence reads: CASSLVTSGAYEQYF. Here the CDR3 DNA reads TGCGCCAGCAGCTTGGTTACTAGCGGGGCATACGAGCAGTACTTC.